What follows describes a single T cell receptor (beta chain). These data belong to a study of T cell responses to AZD1222 COVID-19 vaccine. Libraries were prepared by immunoSEQ multiplex PCR; TCRdb keeps only in-frame clonotypes and omits some of them. The data contain about 180,000 clones, 88% of them singletons. This receptor was identified in an adult who received the AZD1222 COVID-19 vaccine. The starting material was peripheral blood, obtained 28 days after the second AZD1222 dose.

The CDR3 region is CAWRKAGQGTLEQYF. CDR3 sequence (DNA): TGTGCCTGGAGGAAAGCGGGACAGGGGACGCTCGAGCAGTACTTC. The chain employs TRBV30 and TRBJ2-7; 10 nucleotides agree with TRBD1. CDR1 is GTSNPN and CDR2 is SVGIG in the germline V gene (reference sequence). The V gene end was trimmed by 3 bases and the J gene end by 6 bases; junction bases not matched to a gene: 11. This CDR3 is 15 amino acids long.